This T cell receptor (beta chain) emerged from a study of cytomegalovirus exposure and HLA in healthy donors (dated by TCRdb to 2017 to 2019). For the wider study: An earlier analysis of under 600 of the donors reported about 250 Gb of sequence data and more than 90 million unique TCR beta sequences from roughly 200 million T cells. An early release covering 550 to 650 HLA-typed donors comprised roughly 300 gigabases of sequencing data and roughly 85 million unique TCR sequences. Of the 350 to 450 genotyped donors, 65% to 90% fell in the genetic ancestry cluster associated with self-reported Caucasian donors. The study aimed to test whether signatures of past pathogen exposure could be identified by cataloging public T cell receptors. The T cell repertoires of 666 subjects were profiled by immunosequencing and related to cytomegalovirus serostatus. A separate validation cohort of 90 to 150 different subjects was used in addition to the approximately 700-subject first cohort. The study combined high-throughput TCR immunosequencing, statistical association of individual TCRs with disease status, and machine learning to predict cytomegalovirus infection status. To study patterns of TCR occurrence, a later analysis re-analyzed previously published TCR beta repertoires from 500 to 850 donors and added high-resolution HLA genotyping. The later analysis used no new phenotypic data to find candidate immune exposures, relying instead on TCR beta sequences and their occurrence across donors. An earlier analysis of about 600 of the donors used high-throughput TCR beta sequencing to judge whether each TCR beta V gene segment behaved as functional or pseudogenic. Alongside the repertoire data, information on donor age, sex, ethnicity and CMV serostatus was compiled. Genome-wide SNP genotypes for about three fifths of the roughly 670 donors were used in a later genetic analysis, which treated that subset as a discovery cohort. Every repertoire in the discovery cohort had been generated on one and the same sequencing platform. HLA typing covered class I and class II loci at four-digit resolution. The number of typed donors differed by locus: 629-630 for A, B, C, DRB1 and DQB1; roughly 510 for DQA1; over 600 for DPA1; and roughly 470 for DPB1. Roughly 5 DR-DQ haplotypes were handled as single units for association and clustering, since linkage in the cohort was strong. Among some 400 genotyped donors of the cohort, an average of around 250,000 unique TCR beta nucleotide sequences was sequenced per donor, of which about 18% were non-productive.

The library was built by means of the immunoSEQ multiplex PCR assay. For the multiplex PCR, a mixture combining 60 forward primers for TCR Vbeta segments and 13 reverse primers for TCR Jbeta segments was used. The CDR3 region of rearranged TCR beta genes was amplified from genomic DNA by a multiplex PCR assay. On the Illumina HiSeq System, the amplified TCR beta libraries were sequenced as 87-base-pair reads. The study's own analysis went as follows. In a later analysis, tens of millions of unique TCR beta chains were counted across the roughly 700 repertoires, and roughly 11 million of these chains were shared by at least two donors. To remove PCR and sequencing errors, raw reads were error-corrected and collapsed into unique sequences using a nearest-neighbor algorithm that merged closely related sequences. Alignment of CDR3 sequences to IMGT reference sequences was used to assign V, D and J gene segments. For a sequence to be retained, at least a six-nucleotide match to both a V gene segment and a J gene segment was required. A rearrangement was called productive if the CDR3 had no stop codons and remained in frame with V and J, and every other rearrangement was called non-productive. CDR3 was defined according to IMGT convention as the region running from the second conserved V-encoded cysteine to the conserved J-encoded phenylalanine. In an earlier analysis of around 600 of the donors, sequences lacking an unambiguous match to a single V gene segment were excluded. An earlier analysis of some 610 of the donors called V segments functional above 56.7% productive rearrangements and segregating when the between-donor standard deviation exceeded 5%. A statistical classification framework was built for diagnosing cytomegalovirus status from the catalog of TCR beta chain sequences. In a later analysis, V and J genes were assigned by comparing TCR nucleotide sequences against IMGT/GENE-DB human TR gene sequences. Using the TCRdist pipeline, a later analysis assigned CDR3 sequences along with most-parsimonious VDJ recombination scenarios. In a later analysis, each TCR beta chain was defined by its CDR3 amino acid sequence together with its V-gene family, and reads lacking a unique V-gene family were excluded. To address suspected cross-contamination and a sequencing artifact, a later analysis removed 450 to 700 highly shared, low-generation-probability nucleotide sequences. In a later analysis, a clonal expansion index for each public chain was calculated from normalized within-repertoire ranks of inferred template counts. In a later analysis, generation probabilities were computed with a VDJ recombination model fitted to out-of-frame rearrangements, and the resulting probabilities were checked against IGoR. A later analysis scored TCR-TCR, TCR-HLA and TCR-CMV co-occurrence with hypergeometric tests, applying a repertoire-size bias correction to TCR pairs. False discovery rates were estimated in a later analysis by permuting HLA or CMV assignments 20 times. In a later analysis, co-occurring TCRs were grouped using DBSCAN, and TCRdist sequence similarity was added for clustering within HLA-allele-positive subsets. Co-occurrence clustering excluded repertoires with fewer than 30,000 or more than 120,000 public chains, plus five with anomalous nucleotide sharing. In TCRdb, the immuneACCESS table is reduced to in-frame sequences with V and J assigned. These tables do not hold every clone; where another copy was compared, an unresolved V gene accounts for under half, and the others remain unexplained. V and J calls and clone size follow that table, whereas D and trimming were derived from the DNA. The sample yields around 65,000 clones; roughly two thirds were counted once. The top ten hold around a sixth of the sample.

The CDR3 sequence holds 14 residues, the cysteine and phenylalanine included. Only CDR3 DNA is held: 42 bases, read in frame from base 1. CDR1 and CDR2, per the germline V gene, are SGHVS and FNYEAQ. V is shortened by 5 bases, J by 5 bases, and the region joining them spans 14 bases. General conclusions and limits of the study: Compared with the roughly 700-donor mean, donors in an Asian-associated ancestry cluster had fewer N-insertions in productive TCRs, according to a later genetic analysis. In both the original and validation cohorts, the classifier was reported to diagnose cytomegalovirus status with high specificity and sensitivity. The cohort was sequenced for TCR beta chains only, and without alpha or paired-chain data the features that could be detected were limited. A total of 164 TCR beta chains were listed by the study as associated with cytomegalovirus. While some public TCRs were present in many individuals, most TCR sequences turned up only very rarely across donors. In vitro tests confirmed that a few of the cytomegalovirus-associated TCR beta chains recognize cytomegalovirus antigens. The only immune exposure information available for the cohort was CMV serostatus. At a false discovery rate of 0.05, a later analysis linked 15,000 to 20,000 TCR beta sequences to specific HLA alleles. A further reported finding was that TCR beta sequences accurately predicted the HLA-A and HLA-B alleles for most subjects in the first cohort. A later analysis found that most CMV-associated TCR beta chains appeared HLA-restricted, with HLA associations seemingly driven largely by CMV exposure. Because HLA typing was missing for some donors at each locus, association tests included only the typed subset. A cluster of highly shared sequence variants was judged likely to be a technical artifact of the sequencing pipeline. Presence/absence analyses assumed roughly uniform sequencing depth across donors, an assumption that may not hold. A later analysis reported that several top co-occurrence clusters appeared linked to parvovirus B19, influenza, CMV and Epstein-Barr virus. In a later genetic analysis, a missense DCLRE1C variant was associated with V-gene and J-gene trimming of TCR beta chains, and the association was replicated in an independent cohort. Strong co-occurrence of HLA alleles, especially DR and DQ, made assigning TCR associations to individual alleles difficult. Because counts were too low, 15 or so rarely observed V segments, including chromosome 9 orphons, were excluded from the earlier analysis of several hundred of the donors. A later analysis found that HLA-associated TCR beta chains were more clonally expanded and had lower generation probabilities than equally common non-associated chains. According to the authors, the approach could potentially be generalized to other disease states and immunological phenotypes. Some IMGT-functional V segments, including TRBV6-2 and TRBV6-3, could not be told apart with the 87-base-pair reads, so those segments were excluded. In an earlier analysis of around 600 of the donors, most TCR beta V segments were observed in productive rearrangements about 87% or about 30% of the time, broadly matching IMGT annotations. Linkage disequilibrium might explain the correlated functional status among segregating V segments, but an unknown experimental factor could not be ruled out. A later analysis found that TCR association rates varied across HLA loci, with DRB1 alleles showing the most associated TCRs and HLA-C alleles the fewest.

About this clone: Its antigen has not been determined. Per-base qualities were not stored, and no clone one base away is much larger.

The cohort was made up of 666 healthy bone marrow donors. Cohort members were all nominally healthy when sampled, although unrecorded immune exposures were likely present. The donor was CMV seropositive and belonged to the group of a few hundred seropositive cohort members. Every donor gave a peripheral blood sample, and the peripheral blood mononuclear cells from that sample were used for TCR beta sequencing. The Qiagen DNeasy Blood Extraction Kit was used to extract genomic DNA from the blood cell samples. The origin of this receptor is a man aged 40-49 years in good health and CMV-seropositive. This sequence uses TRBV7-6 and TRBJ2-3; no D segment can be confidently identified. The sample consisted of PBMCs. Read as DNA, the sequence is TGTGCCAGCAGCCTGGCGTCAGCAGGAGATACGCAGTATTTT. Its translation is CASSLASAGDTQYF.